The next 5 T cell receptor beta chains were all read from a single sample in a study of T-cell reconstitution after alpha-beta-depleted transplantation in children. Unique molecular identifiers were incorporated during preparation of the TCRbeta library. TCRdb independently ran MiXCR on the PCR reads; one entry per CDR3 protein. The sample has about 7,600 distinct CDR3 sequences, around 5.3% seen once. The material sequenced was PBMCs, mostly from graft donor cells, taken 180 days after TCRalphabeta/CD19-depleted stem cell transplant. The receptor set was obtained from a child under two years old who had a stem cell transplant for acute myeloid leukemia, so the T cells may come from the graft donor.

This clonotype was counted many times. This chain links TRBV6-9 with TRBJ2-7, with D unresolved. The CDR3 is 9 residues long. Trimming took 7 bases from V and 5 from J, leaving 3 bases between them. CDR1 is MNHGY and CDR2 is SVAAGI in the germline V gene. The CDR3 protein is CASIDEQYF. The DNA for the CDR3 is TGTGCCAGCATCGACGAGCAGTACTTC.

This clonotype was picked up many times. This chain connects TRBV30 to TRBJ2-1, with D maybe TRBD1 (5 bases). This CDR3 region has 13 residues. Trimming removed 0 bases from V and 11 bases from J, with 14 bases in between. CDR1 GTSNPN and CDR2 SVGIG come from the germline V gene (reference sequence). The CDR3 reads CAWSVGPGLKQFF. The DNA for the CDR3 is TGTGCCTGGAGTGTCGGACCAGGGTTGAAGCAGTTCTTC.

There are many counts of this clonotype. The chain has TRBV6-2 or TRBV6-3 and TRBJ2-1; no firm D call. Looked up from germline, CDR1 is MNHEY and CDR2 is SVGEGT. The V gene lost 4 bases and the J gene lost 4 bases, with 8 bases spanning the gap. The CDR3 is 13 amino acids. The CDR3 coding sequence is TGTGCCAGCAGTTCCAAACCATACAATGAGCAGTTCTTC. Translated: CASSSKPYNEQFF.

This clonotype showed up many times. This chain connects TRBV20-1 to TRBJ2-1; D remains ambiguous. Trimming cost V 0 bases and J 0 bases, with 12 bases left between them. Per germline, CDR1 DFQATT and CDR2 SNEGSKA (reference sequence). The CDR3 spans 16 residues. Here the CDR3 reads CSARDPAVGSYNEQFF. The CDR3 nucleotides are TGCAGTGCTAGAGACCCAGCTGTTGGCTCCTACAATGAGCAGTTCTTC.

This clonotype was seen ten or more times. The chain has TRBV27 and TRBJ2-7, with 9 bases matching TRBD1. Germline lookup yields CDR1 MNHEY and CDR2 SMNVEV (reference sequence). V shed 3 bases, J shed 1 base, and the junction held 10 bases outside the gene matches. This CDR3 is built from 17 residues. The CDR3 DNA reads TGTGCCAGCAGTTTCTCAAACAGGGGGCTAAGATCCTACGAGCAGTACTTC. Its translation is CASSFSNRGLRSYEQYF.